This TCR beta chain was captured in a study of blood T cells in healthy people across ages. Germline V CDR1 and CDR2: MDHEN, SYDVKM. The CDR3 runs 16 residues. The junction had 8 bases not matched to a gene; V was cut back by 6 bases and J by 0 bases. Study results and limitations: Unknown CMV status may confound age-related changes in expanded clones.

This clonotype was observed a handful of times. Its antigen is currently unknown. PCR was performed a second time for roughly 7 to 11 cycles using a sample-barcoded 5' primer and a J-beta primer mix. TCRdb reprocessed the 5' RACE reads via MiXCR and lists one record per CDR3 protein. The sample includes over 750,000 distinct CDR3 sequences, approximately 25% of them seen just once. A further study also used this sample, focusing on T cells of mothers and their children.

The sequencing input was blood. The chain recombines TRBV28 with TRBJ2-7; 10 positions agree with TRBD1. The clonotype comes from a boy between 10 and 17 years old in good health. CDR3 nucleotide sequence: TGTGCCAGCAGGGGTACGGGGACAGGGGTCTCCTACGAGCAGTACTTC. Protein product: CASRGTGTGVSYEQYF.